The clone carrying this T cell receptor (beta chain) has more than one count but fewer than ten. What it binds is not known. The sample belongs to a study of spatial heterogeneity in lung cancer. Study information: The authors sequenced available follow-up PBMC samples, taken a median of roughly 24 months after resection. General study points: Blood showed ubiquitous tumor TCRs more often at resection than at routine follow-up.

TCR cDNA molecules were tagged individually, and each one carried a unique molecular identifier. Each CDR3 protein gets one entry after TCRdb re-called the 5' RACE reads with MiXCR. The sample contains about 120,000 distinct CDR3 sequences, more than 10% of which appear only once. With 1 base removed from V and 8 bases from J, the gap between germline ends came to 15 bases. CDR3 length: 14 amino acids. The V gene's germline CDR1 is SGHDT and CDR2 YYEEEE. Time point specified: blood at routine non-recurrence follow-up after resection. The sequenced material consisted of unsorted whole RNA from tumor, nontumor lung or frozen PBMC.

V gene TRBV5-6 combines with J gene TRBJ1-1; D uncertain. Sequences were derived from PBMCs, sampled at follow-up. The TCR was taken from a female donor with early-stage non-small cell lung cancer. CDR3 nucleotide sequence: TGTGCCAGCAGCTTGCGTGGGCGGCAGTACGAAGCTTTCTTT. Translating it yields CASSLRGRQYEAFF.